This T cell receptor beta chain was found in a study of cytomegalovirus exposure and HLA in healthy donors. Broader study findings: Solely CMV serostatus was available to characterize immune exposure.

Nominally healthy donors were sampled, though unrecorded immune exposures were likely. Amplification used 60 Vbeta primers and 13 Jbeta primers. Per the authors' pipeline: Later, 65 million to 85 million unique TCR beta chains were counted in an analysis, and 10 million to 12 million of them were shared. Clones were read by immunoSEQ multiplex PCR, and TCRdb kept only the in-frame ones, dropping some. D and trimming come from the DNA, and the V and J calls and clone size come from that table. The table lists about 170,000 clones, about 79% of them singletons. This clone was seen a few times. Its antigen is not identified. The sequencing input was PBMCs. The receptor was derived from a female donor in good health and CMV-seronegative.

Written as DNA, the CDR3 is TGTGCCAGCAGCAGACTAAACGCAGTCACAGATACGCAGTATTTT. Amino acid sequence: CASSRLNAVTDTQYF. The chain combines TRBV7-2 with TRBJ2-3; D is possibly TRBD2 (5 bases). This CDR3 is built from 15 residues. The V end lost 5 bases, the J end lost 2 bases, and 14 bases lay between the germline ends. CDR1 is SGHTA and CDR2 is FQGNSA in the germline V gene.